The 23 T cell receptor beta chains listed next were all sequenced from one sample in a study of OX40 agonist ivuxolimab in advanced cancers. The library relied on the immunoSEQ multiplex PCR assay. The clones in this table, taken by TCRdb from immuneACCESS, are in-frame only. Not every clone is retained; where verified, under half of the shortfall comes from an unresolved V gene, and the cause of the rest is unknown. The table for this sample lists roughly 16,000 clones; roughly three quarters of them were counted only once. In total, the top ten clones hold around 11% of the sample. Sequencing used CD4+ or CD8+ T cells sorted from blood, obtained in a trial of the OX40 agonist ivuxolimab. The receptors were gathered from an adult with an advanced solid tumor such as melanoma, head and neck, liver or kidney cancer.

The gene calls are TRBV6-5 and TRBJ2-1; unclear D gene. The CDR3 sequence is 15 residues long. The V and J ends lost 6 bases and 1 base respectively, with 13 bases between them. The germline CDR1 and CDR2 sequences are MNHEY and SVGAGI. The chain's CDR3 is CASSRDGVSYNEQFF. The CDR3 DNA reads as TGTGCCAGCAGCCGCGACGGCGTTTCCTACAATGAGCAGTTCTTC.

The CDR3 nucleotides are TGTGCCTGGAGCTGGGACAGCCTGAACACTGAAGCTTTCTTT. Amino acids: CAWSWDSLNTEAFF. This chain uses TRBV30 with TRBJ1-1; 7 bases are shared with TRBD1. J was trimmed by 0 bases and V by 3 bases; bases with no gene match: 4. The CDR3 length is 14 residues. The germline gives CDR1 GTSNPN, CDR2 SVGIG (reference sequence).

In its sample, this clone was seen once. The rearrangement uses TRBV10-1 and TRBJ2-2; 10 bases are shared with TRBD2. With 0 bases clipped from V and 2 bases from J, the junction kept 6 bases outside the gene matches. Germline V gene sequence: CDR1 WNHNN, CDR2 SYGVQD (reference sequence). This CDR3 spans 18 amino acids. The chain's CDR3 is CASSESVASGGNTGELFF. CDR3 bases: TGCGCCAGCAGTGAGTCGGTGGCTAGCGGGGGTAACACCGGGGAGCTGTTTTTT.

This clone appeared once. The chain links TRBV11-3 to TRBJ2-5, with D possibly being TRBD2 (5 bases). Germline lookup yields CDR1 SGHNT and CDR2 YENEEA. CDR3 length: 18 amino acids. Trimming removed 0 bases from V and 0 bases from J, with 17 bases in between. The DNA for the CDR3 is TGTGCCAGCAGCTTAGACGGAGGCCAGGCGACGTACCAAGAGACCCAGTACTTC. Its protein product is CASSLDGGQATYQETQYF.

V gene TRBV2 combines with J gene TRBJ2-2; TRBD1 is a possible D gene (5 bases). The CDR3 has 16 residues. Deletions cut 0 bases from V and 2 bases from J, with 10 bases between. Germline V lookup: CDR1 SNHLY, CDR2 FYNNEI. The CDR3 DNA is TGTGCCAGCAGTGAAGCGGAGACAGCAAACACCGGGGAGCTGTTTTTT. Encoded protein: CASSEAETANTGELFF.

The chain joins TRBV4-1 to TRBJ2-6; no definite D call. V was clipped by 0 bases and J by 1 base, with 7 bases between them. The CDR3 is 16 residues long. Germline lookup yields CDR1 MGHRA and CDR2 YSYEKL. The CDR3 spells CASSQDSISGANVLTF. DNA for the CDR3: TGCGCCAGCAGCCAAGATTCGATTTCTGGGGCCAACGTCCTGACTTTC.

This chain connects TRBV13 to TRBJ1-2; the match to TRBD1 covers 7 bases. Germline assignment: CDR1 PRHDT and CDR2 FYEKMQ (reference sequence). The V segment lost 5 bases and the J segment 8 bases; nucleotides outside the gene matches: 5. The CDR3 length is 12 residues. The CDR3 loop is CASSLRGGGYTF. In DNA, the CDR3 is TGTGCCAGCAGCCTCAGGGGGGGAGGCTACACCTTC.

V usage is TRBV7-8 and J usage is TRBJ1-1, with D perhaps matching TRBD1 (6 bases). CDR1 SGHVS and CDR2 FQNEAQ come from the germline V gene. Trimming removed 1 base from V and 10 bases from J, with 13 bases in between. The CDR3 runs to 13 residues. In DNA, the CDR3 is TGTGCCAGCAGCTTAGGAGAGTTACAGGGAGCTTTCTTT. Translation: CASSLGELQGAFF.

Here the CDR3 DNA reads TGCGCCAGCAGCCTAGCAGGGACAGGGGACGAGAGGACTGAAGCTTTCTTT. This codes for CASSLAGTGDERTEAFF. The chain is built from TRBV4-3 and TRBJ1-1; 10 positions match TRBD1. Germline V gene sequence: CDR1 LGHNA, CDR2 YSLEER. With V trimmed by 4 bases and J by 5 bases, 13 bases remained unmatched. This CDR3 has 17 amino acids.

This clone has only a few counts. This rearrangement joins TRBV9 to TRBJ2-1; 9 bases are shared with TRBD2. V was clipped by 3 bases and J by 4 bases; unmatched bases: 5. CDR1 is SGDLS, CDR2 YYNGEE, per germline. CDR3 length: 15 residues. The CDR3 sequence is CASSDEAGGYNEQFF. CDR3 DNA: TGTGCCAGCAGCGACGAAGCGGGGGGATACAATGAGCAGTTCTTC.

The genes are TRBV7-9 and TRBJ2-5, with D perhaps TRBD1 or TRBD2 (5 bases each). The ends were cut back, 5 bases at V and 5 bases at J, with 15 bases in the middle. Germline CDR1 is SEHNR and CDR2 is FQNEAQ (reference sequence). CDR3 length: 14 residues. CDR3 sequence: CASSLRVGEETQYF. As DNA, the CDR3 is TGTGCCAGCAGCCTTCGAGTGGGGGAGGAGACCCAGTACTTC.

In the case of this clone: The junction differs from germline at one of its ends, possibly a read error. The same CDR3 is also encoded by other DNA sequences in this sample. The chain is built from TRBV4-3 and TRBJ1-2, with 7 bases identical to TRBD1. The CDR3 is 14 residues long. Germline V CDR1 and CDR2: LGHNA, YSLEER. CDR3 DNA sequence: TGCGCCAGCAGCCAATTACAGGGGAGGTATGGCTACACTTTC. The encoded protein is CASSQLQGRYGYTF.

The rearrangement joins TRBV30 to TRBJ2-7; D is undetermined. V was pared by 5 bases and J by 3 bases, with 11 bases between. From germline, CDR1 is GTSNPN and CDR2 SVGIG (reference sequence). The CDR3 loop spans 12 amino acids. CDR3 protein: CAWADPLYEQYF. The CDR3 nucleotides read TGTGCCTGGGCAGACCCCCTCTACGAGCAGTACTTC.

This clone was recorded once. The J gene is TRBJ2-3, the V gene TRBV4-3; 7 bases map to TRBD1. Germline CDR1 is LGHNA and CDR2 is YSLEER. V shed 0 bases and J 9 bases; nucleotides not matched to a gene: 15. The CDR3 has 17 residues. The CDR3 is CASSQERYGTVHSTQYF. The CDR3 DNA reads as TGCGCCAGCAGCCAAGAAAGATACGGGACAGTTCACTCCACGCAGTATTTT.

V and J are TRBV20-1 and TRBJ1-1; D unresolved. CDR3 size: 11 residues. V dropped 4 bases and J dropped 0 bases, with 3 bases sitting between them. Germline assignment: CDR1 DFQATT and CDR2 SNEGSKA (reference sequence). The CDR3 loop is CSAKVNTEAFF. DNA of the CDR3: TGCAGTGCTAAGGTGAACACTGAAGCTTTCTTT.

This clone is termed medium-sized. This chain connects TRBV7-9 to TRBJ1-5, with D perhaps TRBD1 (5 bases). The CDR3 length is 16 residues. Germline CDR1 is SEHNR and CDR2 is FQNEAQ (reference sequence). V shed 5 bases and J shed 5 bases, with 19 bases lying between them. DNA for the CDR3: TGTGCCAGCAGCCCCGGGGCGGGGGAAGTGGATCAGCCCCAGCATTTT. Protein: CASSPGAGEVDQPQHF.

The chain employs TRBV18 and TRBJ2-4; the match to TRBD1 covers 9 bases. The CDR3 covers 15 residues. Germline-derived CDR1 and CDR2 are KGHSH and LQKENI. V lost 0 bases, J lost 7 bases, and 4 bases stayed unmatched. Here the CDR3 reads CASSPPTGGGNIQYF. Here the CDR3 DNA reads TGTGCCAGCTCACCACCGACAGGGGGTGGGAACATTCAGTACTTC.

The chain combines TRBV1 with TRBJ2-2; TRBD1, the D gene given by the table, was not confirmed from the DNA. TRBV1 is reported as a pseudogene. The CDR3 is 17 residues long. The CDR3 nucleotides read TGCACCAGCAGCCAAGTCCGACAGGTCCGGAACACCGGGGAGCTGTTTTTT. Encoded protein: CTSSQVRQVRNTGELFF.

In its sample, this clone was seen a few times. The chain has TRBV5-1 and TRBJ1-5; no clear D. Germline loops: CDR1 SGHRS, CDR2 YFSETQ. The CDR3 contains 16 residues. V was clipped by 0 bases and J by 1 base, with 11 bases between them. CDR3 nucleotide sequence: TGCGCCAGCAGCTTGGGGTACCCGGGGAGCAATCAGCCCCAGCATTTT. This encodes CASSLGYPGSNQPQHF.

This rearrangement joins TRBV5-5 to TRBJ2-5, with a possible D match to TRBD2 (6 bases). Germline CDR1 reads SGHKS; CDR2 reads YYEKEE (reference sequence). CDR3 size: 13 residues. The V and J ends lost 4 bases and 4 bases respectively, with 11 bases between them. The CDR3 sequence: CASSRRGPETQYF. In nucleotides, the CDR3 is TGTGCCAGCAGCCGGCGGGGTCCAGAGACCCAGTACTTC.

The rearrangement joins TRBV9 to TRBJ2-2; weak D call: TRBD1 (6 bases). The ends were cut back, 4 bases at V and 4 bases at J, with 14 bases in the middle. The CDR3 contains 15 residues. CDR1 is SGDLS and CDR2 is YYNGEE in the germline V gene. In DNA, the CDR3 is TGTGCCAGCAGCTCTTACGGGACACCCACCGGGGAGCTGTTTTTT. This sequence encodes CASSSYGTPTGELFF.

The gene calls are TRBV7-8 and TRBJ2-5; 8 bases map to TRBD1. With 4 bases clipped from V and 5 bases from J, the junction kept 9 bases outside the gene matches. The germline CDR1 and CDR2 sequences are SGHVS and FQNEAQ. The CDR3 is made up of 15 amino acids. The CDR3 loop is CASSSPGQERETQYF. DNA of the CDR3: TGTGCCAGCAGCTCACCGGGACAGGAAAGGGAGACCCAGTACTTC.

The V call is TRBV10-3, the J call TRBJ1-3, with 8 nucleotides matching TRBD1. The CDR3 runs to 15 residues. Germline lookup yields CDR1 ENHRY and CDR2 SYGVKD. The V segment lost 4 bases and the J segment 6 bases; nucleotides outside the gene matches: 8. The CDR3 DNA follows: TGTGCCATCAGTGGTGCGACAGGGGTTGAAAACACCATATATTTT. This codes for CAISGATGVENTIYF.